A single sample gave rise to the 11 T cell receptor beta chains below, sequenced in a study of cytomegalovirus exposure and HLA in healthy donors. PCR used 60 Vbeta primers and 13 Jbeta primers. Produced via immunoSEQ multiplex PCR; TCRdb's table is partial and in-frame only. In all, the sample yields 150,000 to 200,000 clones. Sequenced: PBMCs. These receptors were collected from a woman aged 60-75 years in good health and CMV-seronegative.

The gene calls are TRBV25-1 and TRBJ1-6; TRBD1 is a possible D gene (5 bases). Trimming removed 1 base at V and 6 bases at J, with 7 bases between. The CDR3 extends over 14 amino acids. CDR1 and CDR2 (germline): MGHDK, SYGVNS. CDR3 region: CASSELTANSPLHF. The CDR3 nucleotides read TGTGCCAGCAGTGAATTGACAGCTAATTCACCCCTCCACTTT.

The chain has TRBV20-1 and TRBJ1-2; D is undetermined. The V and J ends lost 2 bases and 4 bases respectively, with 5 bases between them. The CDR3 length is 11 residues. Per germline, CDR1 DFQATT and CDR2 SNEGSKA (reference sequence). Written as DNA, the CDR3 is TGCAGTGCTAGACAGTCCTATGGCTACACCTTC. This gives the protein CSARQSYGYTF.

V and J are TRBV6-6 and TRBJ1-1; D is uncertain. V was cut by 5 bases and J by 1 base, with 8 bases left in between. The CDR3 has 13 residues. Germline assignment: CDR1 MNHNY and CDR2 SVGAGI (reference sequence). The CDR3 bases are TGTGCCAGCAGTCTCGAGGCGAACACTGAAGCTTTCTTT. This gives the protein CASSLEANTEAFF.

The chain couples TRBV9 to TRBJ1-1; D unclear. Germline V CDR1 and CDR2: SGDLS, YYNGEE. Trimming shortened V by 0 bases and J by 3 bases, and 12 bases separated the two germline ends. The CDR3 length is 15 residues. The CDR3 DNA reads TGTGCCAGCAGCGTAGGGGCGGGTATGGACACTGAAGCTTTCTTT. Translation: CASSVGAGMDTEAFF. Complete variable domain (other parts from reference TRBV9 and TRBJ1-1): DSGVTQTPKHLITATGQRVTLRCSPRSGDLSVYWYQQSLDQGLQFLIQYYNGEERAKGNILERFSAQQFPDLHSELNLSSLELGDSALYFCASSVGAGMDTEAFFGQGTRLTVV.

The chain has TRBV2 and TRBJ2-1, with 10 bases fitting TRBD1. Unmatched junction bases numbered 4, after V lost 7 bases and J lost 1 base. This CDR3 spans 15 amino acids. Germline lookup yields CDR1 SNHLY and CDR2 FYNNEI. CDR3 DNA sequence: TGTGCCAGCACCCCGGACAGGGGGTCCTACAATGAGCAGTTCTTC. Its translation is CASTPDRGSYNEQFF.

CDR3 sequence (DNA): TGTGCCAGCAGCGTAGAAGCCAGGGTGAGCTCCTACAATGAGCAGTTCTTC. Protein sequence: CASSVEARVSSYNEQFF. V gene TRBV9 combines with J gene TRBJ2-1, with D possibly matching TRBD1 (5 bases). Trimming took off 0 bases at V and 0 bases at J, with 13 bases between the two ends. This CDR3 is 17 amino acids long. The germline gives CDR1 SGDLS, CDR2 YYNGEE. The full variable domain, its missing parts supplied by reference TRBV9 and TRBJ2-1, is DSGVTQTPKHLITATGQRVTLRCSPRSGDLSVYWYQQSLDQGLQFLIQYYNGEERAKGNILERFSAQQFPDLHSELNLSSLELGDSALYFCASSVEARVSSYNEQFFGPGTRLTVL.

The chain carries TRBV5-4 and TRBJ2-3, with 11 bases matching TRBD2. J lost 2 bases, V lost 5 bases, and 10 bases had no gene match. Germline V gives CDR1 SGHNT, CDR2 YYREEE (reference sequence). The CDR3 loop spans 17 amino acids. The CDR3 reads CASSGGSGGGSTDTQYF. The CDR3 DNA reads TGTGCCAGCAGTGGAGGTAGCGGGGGGGGTTCCACAGATACGCAGTATTTT.

V and J are TRBV12-5 and TRBJ2-5; 10 positions agree with TRBD1. The germline CDR1 and CDR2 sequences are LGHNT and FRNRAP. The CDR3 is 15 residues long. Losses at the gene ends were 7 bases for V and 3 bases for J; bases not matched to a gene: 8. CDR3 protein: CASASGGTGEETQYF. The CDR3 nucleotides read TGTGCTAGTGCATCAGGGGGGACAGGGGAAGAGACCCAGTACTTC.

The V and J genes are TRBV2 and TRBJ2-5; 8 bases align to TRBD1. The DNA end lines up better with TRBJ2-7; the J call may be wrong. CDR3 length equals 12 residues. Germline loops: CDR1 SNHLY, CDR2 FYNNEI. The CDR3 loop reads CATGQGRYEQYF. The CDR3 bases are TGTGCCACAGGACAGGGTCGGTACGAGCAGTACTTC.

The gene calls are TRBV12-5 and TRBJ2-3; TRBD1 matches 7 bases. Germline V lookup: CDR1 LGHNT, CDR2 FRNRAP. CDR3 size: 16 residues. With V trimmed by 4 bases and J by 1 base, 8 bases remained unmatched. The CDR3 reads CASGSQGVLRTDTQYF. Written as DNA, the CDR3 is TGTGCTAGTGGTTCCCAGGGGGTTCTTCGCACAGATACGCAGTATTTT. The full variable domain, completed using reference TRBV12-5 and TRBJ2-3, is DARVTQTPRHKVTEMGQEVTMRCQPILGHNTVFWYRQTMMQGLELLAYFRNRAPLDDSGMPKDRFSAEMPDATLATLKIQPSEPRDSAVYFCASGSQGVLRTDTQYFGPGTRLTVL.

The rearrangement joins TRBV29-1 to TRBJ1-2, with 8 bases that match TRBD1. The CDR3 is 13 amino acids. V was clipped by 7 bases and J by 5 bases; unmatched bases: 9. The V gene's germline CDR1 is SQVTM and CDR2 ANQGSEA. The CDR3 nucleotides read TGCAGCGCGATAGACAGGGGCCCTTATGGCTACACCTTC. It yields the protein CSAIDRGPYGYTF.